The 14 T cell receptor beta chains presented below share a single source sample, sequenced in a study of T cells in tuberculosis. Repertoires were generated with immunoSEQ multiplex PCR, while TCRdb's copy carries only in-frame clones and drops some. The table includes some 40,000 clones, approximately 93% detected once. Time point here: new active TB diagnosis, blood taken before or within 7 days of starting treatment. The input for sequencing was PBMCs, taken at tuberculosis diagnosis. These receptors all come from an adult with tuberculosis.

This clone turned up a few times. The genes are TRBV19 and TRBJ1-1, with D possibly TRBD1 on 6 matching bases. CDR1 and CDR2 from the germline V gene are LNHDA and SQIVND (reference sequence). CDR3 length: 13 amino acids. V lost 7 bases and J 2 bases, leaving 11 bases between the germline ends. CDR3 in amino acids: CASTGQRNTEAFF. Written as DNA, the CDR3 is TGTGCCAGTACCGGACAGAGAAACACTGAAGCTTTCTTT.

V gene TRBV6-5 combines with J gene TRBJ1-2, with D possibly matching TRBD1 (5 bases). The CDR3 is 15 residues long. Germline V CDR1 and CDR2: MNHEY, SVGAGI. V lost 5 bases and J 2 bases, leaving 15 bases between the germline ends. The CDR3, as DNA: TGTGCCAGCAGTCCGCCGGGGGGGAAAAACTATGGCTACACCTTC. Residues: CASSPPGGKNYGYTF.

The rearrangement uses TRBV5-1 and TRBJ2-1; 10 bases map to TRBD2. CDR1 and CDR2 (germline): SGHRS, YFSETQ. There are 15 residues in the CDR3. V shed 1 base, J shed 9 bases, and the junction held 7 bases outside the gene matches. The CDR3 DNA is TGCGCCAGCAGCTTGCTCAGCGGGGGGGCCACTGAGCAGTTCTTC. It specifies CASSLLSGGATEQFF. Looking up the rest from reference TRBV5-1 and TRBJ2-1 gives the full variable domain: KAGVTQTPRYLIKTRGQQVTLSCSPISGHRSVSWYQQTPGQGLQFLFEYFSETQRNKGNFPGRFSGRQFSNSRSEMNVSTLELGDSALYLCASSLLSGGATEQFFGPGTRLTVL.

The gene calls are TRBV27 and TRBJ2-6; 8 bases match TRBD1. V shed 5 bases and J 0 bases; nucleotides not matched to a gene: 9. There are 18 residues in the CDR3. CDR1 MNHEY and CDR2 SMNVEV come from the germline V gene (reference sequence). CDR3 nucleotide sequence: TGTGCCAGCAGTCCCCGGACAGGGCTAAGCTCTGGGGCCAACGTCCTGACTTTC. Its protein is CASSPRTGLSSGANVLTF.

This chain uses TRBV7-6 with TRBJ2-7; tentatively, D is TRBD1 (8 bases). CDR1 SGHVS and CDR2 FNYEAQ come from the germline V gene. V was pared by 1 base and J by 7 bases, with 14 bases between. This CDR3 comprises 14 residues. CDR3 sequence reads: CASSLVGQGGEQYF. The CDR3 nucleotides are TGTGCCAGCAGCTTAGTCGGACAGGGAGGGGAGCAGTACTTC.

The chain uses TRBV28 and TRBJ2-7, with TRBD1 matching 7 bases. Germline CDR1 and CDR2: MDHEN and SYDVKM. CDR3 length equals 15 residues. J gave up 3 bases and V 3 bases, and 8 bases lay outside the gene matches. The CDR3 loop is CASSFPVGTVYEQYF. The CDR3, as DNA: TGTGCCAGCAGTTTCCCAGTCGGGACAGTCTACGAGCAGTACTTC.

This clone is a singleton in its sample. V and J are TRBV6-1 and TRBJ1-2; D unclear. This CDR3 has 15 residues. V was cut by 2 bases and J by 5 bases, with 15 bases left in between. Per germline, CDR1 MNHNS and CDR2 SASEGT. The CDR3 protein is CASSEQAGLFYGYTF. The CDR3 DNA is TGTGCCAGCAGTGAACAGGCCGGACTGTTTTATGGCTACACCTTC.

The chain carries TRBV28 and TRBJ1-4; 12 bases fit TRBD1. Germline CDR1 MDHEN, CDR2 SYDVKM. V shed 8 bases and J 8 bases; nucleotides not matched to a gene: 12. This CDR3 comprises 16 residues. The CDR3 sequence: CASAGTGGAGHEKLFF. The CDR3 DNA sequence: TGTGCCAGCGCCGGGACAGGGGGCGCGGGGCACGAAAAACTGTTTTTT.

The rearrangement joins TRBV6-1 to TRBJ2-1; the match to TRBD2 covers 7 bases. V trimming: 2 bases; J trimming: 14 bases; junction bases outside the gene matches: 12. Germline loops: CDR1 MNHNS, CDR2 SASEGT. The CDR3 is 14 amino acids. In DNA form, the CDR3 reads TGTGCCAGCAGTGAATTGGGCGGGGGTACTACAAAGTTCTTC. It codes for CASSELGGGTTKFF.

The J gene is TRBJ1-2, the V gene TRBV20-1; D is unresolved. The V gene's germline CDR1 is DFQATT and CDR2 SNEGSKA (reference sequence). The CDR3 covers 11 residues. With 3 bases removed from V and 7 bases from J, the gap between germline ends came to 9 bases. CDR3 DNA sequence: TGCAGTGCTAGCCTAACTGGTGGCTACACCTTC. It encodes CSASLTGGYTF.

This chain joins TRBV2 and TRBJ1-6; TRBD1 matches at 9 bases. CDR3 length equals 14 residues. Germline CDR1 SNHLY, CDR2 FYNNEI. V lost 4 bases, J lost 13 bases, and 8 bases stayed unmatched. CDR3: CASSVGTGFFPLHF. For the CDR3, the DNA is TGTGCCAGCAGTGTAGGGACAGGGTTCTTTCCCCTCCACTTT. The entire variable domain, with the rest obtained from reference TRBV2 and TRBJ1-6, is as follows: EPEVTQTPSHQVTQMGQEVILRCVPISNHLYFYWYRQILGQKVEFLVSFYNNEISEKSEIFDDQFSVERPDGSNFTLKIRSTKLEDSAMYFCASSVGTGFFPLHFGNGTRLTVT.

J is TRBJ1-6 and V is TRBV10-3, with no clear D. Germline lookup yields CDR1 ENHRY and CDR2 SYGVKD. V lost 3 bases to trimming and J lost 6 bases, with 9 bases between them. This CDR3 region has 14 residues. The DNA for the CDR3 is TGTGCCATCAGTGATGCCACGGTTAATTCACCCCTCCACTTT. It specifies CAISDATVNSPLHF.

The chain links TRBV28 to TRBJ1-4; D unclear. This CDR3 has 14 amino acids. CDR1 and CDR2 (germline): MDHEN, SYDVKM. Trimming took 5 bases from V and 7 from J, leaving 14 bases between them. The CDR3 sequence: CASSLVGLAEKLFF. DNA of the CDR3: TGTGCCAGCAGTCTTGTCGGGTTAGCTGAAAAACTGTTTTTT.

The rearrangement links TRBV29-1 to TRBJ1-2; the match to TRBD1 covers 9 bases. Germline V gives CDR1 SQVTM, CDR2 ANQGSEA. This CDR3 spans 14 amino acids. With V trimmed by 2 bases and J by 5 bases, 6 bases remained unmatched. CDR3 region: CSVETGGNWYGYTF. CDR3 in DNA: TGCAGCGTTGAAACAGGGGGCAATTGGTATGGCTACACCTTC. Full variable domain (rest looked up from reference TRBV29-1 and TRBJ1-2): SAVISQKPSRDICQRGTSLTIQCQVDSQVTMMFWYRQQPGQSLTLIATANQGSEATYESGFVIDKFPISRPNLTFSTLTVSNMSPEDSSIYLCSVETGGNWYGYTFGSGTRLTVV.